This T cell receptor beta chain was identified in a study of cytomegalovirus exposure and HLA in healthy donors. Use of 60 Vbeta and 13 Jbeta primers characterized the PCR. Data came from immunoSEQ multiplex PCR; TCRdb stores just in-frame clones and leaves some out. The sample includes around 110,000 clones, approximately 71% seen only once; the top ten take 2% to 2.5%. The CDR3 consists of 14 residues. Germline loops: CDR1 SGHNT, CDR2 YYREEE (reference sequence). V shed 4 bases and J 7 bases; nucleotides not matched to a gene: 6. What was sequenced was PBMCs. V gene TRBV5-4 combines with J gene TRBJ2-2; 8 bases align to TRBD2. This TCR derives from a man in his forties or fifties in good health and CMV-seronegative. This CDR3 reads CASSPRGDGGELFF. The CDR3 coding sequence is TGTGCCAGCAGCCCGCGGGGGGACGGCGGGGAGCTGTTTTTT.